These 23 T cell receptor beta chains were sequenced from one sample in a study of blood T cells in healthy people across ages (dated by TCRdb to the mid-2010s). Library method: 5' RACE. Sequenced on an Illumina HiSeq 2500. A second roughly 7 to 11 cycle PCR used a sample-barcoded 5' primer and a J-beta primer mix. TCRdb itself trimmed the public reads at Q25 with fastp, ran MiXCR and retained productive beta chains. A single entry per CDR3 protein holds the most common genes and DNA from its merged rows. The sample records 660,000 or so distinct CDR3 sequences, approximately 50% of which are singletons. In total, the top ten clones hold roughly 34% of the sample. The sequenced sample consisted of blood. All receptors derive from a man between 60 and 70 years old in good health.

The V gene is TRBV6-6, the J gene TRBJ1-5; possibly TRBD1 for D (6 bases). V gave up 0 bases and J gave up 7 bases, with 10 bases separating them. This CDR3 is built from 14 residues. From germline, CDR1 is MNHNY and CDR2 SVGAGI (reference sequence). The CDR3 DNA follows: TGTGCCAGCAGTTACTCGGGGGGCGGCCAGCCCCAGCATTTT. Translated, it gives CASSYSGGGQPQHF.

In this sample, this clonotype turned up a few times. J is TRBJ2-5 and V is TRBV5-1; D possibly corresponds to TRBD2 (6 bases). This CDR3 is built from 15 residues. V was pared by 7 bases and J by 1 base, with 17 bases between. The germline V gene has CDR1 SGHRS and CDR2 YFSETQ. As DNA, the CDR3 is TGCGCCAGCCGGATCACCGGGACTCCCCAAGAGACCCAGTACTTC. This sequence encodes CASRITGTPQETQYF.

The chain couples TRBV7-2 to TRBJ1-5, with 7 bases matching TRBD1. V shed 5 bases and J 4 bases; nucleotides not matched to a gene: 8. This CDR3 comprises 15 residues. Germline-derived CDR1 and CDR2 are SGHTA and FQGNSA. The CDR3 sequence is CASSPGTVFNQPQHF. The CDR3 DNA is TGTGCCAGCAGCCCGGGGACAGTGTTTAATCAGCCCCAGCATTTT.

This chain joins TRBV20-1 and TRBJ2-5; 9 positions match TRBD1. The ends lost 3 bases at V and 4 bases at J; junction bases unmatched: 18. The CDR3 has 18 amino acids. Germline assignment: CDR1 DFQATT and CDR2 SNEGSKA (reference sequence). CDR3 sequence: CSARDWRDRVDGGETQYF. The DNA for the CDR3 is TGCAGTGCTAGGGATTGGCGGGACAGGGTCGACGGGGGAGAGACCCAGTACTTC.

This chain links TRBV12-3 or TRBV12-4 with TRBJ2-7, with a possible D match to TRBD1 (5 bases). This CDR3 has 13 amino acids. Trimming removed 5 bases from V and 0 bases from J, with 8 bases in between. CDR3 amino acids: CASSIGVSYEQYF. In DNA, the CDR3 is TGTGCCAGCAGTATAGGGGTCTCCTACGAGCAGTACTTC.

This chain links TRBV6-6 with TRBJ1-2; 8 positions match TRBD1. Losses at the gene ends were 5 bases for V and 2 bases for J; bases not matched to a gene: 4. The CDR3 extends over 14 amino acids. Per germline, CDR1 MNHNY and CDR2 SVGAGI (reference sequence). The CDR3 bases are TGTGCCAGCAGTCGGGGACAGGAGAACTATGGCTACACCTTC. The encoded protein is CASSRGQENYGYTF.

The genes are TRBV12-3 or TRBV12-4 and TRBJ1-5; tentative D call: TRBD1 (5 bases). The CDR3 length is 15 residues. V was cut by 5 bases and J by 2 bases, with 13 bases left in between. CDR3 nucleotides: TGTGCCAGCAGTCTCGACAGTGGGGGCAATCAGCCCCAGCATTTT. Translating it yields CASSLDSGGNQPQHF.

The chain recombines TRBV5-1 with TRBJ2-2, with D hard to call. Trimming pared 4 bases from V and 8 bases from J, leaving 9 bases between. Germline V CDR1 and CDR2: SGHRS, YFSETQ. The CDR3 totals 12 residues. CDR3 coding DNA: TGCGCCAGCAGCCGAGCCCGGGGGGAGCTGTTTTTT. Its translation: CASSRARGELFF. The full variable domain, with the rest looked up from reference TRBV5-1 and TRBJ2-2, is KAGVTQTPRYLIKTRGQQVTLSCSPISGHRSVSWYQQTPGQGLQFLFEYFSETQRNKGNFPGRFSGRQFSNSRSEMNVSTLELGDSALYLCASSRARGELFFGEGSRLTVL.

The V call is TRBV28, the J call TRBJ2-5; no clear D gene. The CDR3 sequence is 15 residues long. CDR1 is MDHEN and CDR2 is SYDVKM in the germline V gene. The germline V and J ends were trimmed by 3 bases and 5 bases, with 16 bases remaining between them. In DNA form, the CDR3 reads TGTGCCAGCAGTTTTGCCGCTTTGGGTCGGGAGACCCAGTACTTC. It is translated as CASSFAALGRETQYF.

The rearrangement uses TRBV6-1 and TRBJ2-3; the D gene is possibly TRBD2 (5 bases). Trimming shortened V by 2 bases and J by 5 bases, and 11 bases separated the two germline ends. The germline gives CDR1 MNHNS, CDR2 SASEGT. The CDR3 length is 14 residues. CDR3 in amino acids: CASSENMAGDTQYF. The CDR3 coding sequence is TGTGCCAGCAGTGAAAACATGGCGGGAGATACGCAGTATTTT.

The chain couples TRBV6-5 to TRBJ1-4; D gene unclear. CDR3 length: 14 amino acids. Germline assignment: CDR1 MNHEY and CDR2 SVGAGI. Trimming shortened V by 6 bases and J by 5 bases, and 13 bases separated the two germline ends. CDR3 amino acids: CASSPRGMNEKLFF. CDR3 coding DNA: TGTGCCAGCAGCCCGCGAGGGATGAATGAAAAACTGTTTTTT.

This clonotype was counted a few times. The CDR3 protein is CASSEEGTSWYEQYF. DNA of the CDR3: TGTGCCAGCAGTGAAGAGGGGACTAGCTGGTACGAGCAGTACTTC. The chain uses TRBV25-1 and TRBJ2-7, with TRBD2 identical over 9 bases. The CDR3 is 15 residues long. Per germline, CDR1 MGHDK and CDR2 SYGVNS. V trimming: 2 bases; J trimming: 4 bases; junction bases outside the gene matches: 6.

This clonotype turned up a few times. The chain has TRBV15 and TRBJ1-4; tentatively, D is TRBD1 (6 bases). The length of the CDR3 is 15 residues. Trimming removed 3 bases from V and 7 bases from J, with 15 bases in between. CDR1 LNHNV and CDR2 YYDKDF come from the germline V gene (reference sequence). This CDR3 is CATSSWTVSGEKLFF. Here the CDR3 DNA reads TGTGCCACCAGCAGCTGGACAGTGTCCGGTGAAAAACTGTTTTTT.

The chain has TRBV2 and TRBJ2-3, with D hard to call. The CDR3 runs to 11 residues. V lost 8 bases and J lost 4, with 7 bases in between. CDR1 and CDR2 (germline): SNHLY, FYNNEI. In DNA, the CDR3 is TGTGCCAGCCTGAGCCCAGATACGCAGTATTTT. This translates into CASLSPDTQYF. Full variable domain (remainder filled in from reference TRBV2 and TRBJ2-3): EPEVTQTPSHQVTQMGQEVILRCVPISNHLYFYWYRQILGQKVEFLVSFYNNEISEKSEIFDDQFSVERPDGSNFTLKIRSTKLEDSAMYFCASLSPDTQYFGPGTRLTVL.

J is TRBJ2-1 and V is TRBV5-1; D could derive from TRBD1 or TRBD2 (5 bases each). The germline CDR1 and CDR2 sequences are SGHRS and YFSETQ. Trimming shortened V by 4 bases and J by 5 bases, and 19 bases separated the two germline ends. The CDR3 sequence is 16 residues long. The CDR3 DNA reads TGCGCCAGCAGCCCCATGGGGACCGCGCGGGACAATGAGCAGTTCTTC. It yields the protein CASSPMGTARDNEQFF. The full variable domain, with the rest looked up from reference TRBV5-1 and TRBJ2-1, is KAGVTQTPRYLIKTRGQQVTLSCSPISGHRSVSWYQQTPGQGLQFLFEYFSETQRNKGNFPGRFSGRQFSNSRSEMNVSTLELGDSALYLCASSPMGTARDNEQFFGPGTRLTVL.

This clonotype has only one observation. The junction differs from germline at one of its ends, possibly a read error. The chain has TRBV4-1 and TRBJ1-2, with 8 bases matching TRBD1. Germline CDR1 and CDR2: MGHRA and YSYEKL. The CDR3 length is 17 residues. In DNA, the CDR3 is TGCGCCAGCAGCCAACAAGCGGCAGGGGGCGCTGGCTATGGCCACACCTTC. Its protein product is CASSQQAAGGAGYGHTF.

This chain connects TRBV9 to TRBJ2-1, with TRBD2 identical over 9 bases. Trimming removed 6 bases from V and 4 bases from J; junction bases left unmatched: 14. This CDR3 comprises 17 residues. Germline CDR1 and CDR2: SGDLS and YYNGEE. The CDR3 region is CASTQSPWLAGYNEQFF. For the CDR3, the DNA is TGTGCCAGCACCCAATCCCCTTGGCTAGCGGGATACAATGAGCAGTTCTTC. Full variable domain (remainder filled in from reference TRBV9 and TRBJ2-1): DSGVTQTPKHLITATGQRVTLRCSPRSGDLSVYWYQQSLDQGLQFLIQYYNGEERAKGNILERFSAQQFPDLHSELNLSSLELGDSALYFCASTQSPWLAGYNEQFFGPGTRLTVL.

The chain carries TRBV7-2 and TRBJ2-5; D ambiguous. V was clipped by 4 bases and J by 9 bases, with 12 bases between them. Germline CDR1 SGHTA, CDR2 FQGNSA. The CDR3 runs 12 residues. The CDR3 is CASSSLTWSQYF. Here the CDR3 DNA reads TGTGCCAGCAGCTCACTAACCTGGTCCCAGTACTTC. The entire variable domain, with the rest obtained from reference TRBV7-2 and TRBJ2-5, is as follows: GAGVSQSPSNKVTEKGKDVELRCDPISGHTALYWYRQSLGQGLEFLIYFQGNSAPDKSGLPSDRFSAERTGGSVSTLTIQRTQQEDSAVYLCASSSLTWSQYFGPGTRLLVL.

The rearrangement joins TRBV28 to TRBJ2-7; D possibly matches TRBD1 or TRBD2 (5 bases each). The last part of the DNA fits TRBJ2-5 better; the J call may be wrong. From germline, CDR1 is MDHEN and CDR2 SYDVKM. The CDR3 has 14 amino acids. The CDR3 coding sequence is TGTGCCAGCAGTAAGAGGGCGCAGGGAGAGACCCAGTACTTC. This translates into CASSKRAQGETQYF.

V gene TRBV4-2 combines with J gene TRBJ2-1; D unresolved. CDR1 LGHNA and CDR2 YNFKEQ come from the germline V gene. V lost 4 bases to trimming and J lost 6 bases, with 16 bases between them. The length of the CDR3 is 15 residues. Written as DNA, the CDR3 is TGTGCCAGCAGCCCCCGGGCCCTAACGGGCAATGAGCAGTTCTTC. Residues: CASSPRALTGNEQFF.

In nucleotides, the CDR3 is TGTGCCAGCAGTTTATCCCTCTACATGTCGGGACTAGCGGGCGGTCTTAGCGCAGATACGCAGTATTTT. Its translation: CASSLSLYMSGLAGGLSADTQYF. The genes are TRBV12-3 or TRBV12-4 and TRBJ2-3; TRBD2 matches 12 bases. The CDR3 runs to 23 residues. V trimming: 2 bases; J trimming: 4 bases; junction bases outside the gene matches: 25.

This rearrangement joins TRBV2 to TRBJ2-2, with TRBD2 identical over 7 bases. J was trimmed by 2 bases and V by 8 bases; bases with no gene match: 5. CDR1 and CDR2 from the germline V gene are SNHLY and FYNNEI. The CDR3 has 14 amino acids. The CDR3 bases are TGTGCCAGCCGAGGGAGGGTTAACACCGGGGAGCTGTTTTTT. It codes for CASRGRVNTGELFF.

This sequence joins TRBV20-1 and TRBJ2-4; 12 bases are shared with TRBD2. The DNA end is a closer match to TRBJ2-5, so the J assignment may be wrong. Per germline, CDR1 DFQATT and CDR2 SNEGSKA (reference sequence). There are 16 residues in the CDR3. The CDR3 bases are TGCAGTGCTACCCGACCTAGCGGGGGGGCCCAAGAGACCCAGTACTTC. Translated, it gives CSATRPSGGAQETQYF.